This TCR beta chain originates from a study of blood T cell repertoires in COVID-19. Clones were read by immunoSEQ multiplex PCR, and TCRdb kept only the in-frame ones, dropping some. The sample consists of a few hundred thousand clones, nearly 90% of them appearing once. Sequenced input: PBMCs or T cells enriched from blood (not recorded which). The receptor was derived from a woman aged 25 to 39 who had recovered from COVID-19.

The CDR3 DNA sequence: TGTGCCAGCAGCCGTACAGGGGATCAGCCCCAGCATTTT. This codes for CASSRTGDQPQHF. The V and J genes are TRBV7-9 and TRBJ1-5; TRBD1 aligns across 7 bases. V dropped 5 bases and J dropped 5; count of bases not matched to a gene: 3. The length of the CDR3 is 13 residues. Looked up from germline, CDR1 is SEHNR and CDR2 is FQNEAQ (reference sequence).